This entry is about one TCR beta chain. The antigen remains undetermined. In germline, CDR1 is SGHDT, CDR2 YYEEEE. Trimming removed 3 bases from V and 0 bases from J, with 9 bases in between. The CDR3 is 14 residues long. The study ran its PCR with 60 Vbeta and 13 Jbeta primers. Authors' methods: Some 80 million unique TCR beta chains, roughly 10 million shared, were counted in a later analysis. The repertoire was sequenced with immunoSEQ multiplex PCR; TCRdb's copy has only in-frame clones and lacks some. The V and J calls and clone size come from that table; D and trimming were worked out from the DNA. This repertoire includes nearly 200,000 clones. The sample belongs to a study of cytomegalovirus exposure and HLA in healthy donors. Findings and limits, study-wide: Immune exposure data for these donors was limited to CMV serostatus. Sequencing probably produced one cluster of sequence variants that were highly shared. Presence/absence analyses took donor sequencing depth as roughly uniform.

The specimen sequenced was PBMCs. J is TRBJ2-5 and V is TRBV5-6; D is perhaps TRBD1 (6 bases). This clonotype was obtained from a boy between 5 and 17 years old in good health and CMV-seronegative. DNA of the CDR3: TGTGCCAGCAGCTGGACAGTAGACCAAGAGACCCAGTACTTC. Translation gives CASSWTVDQETQYF.